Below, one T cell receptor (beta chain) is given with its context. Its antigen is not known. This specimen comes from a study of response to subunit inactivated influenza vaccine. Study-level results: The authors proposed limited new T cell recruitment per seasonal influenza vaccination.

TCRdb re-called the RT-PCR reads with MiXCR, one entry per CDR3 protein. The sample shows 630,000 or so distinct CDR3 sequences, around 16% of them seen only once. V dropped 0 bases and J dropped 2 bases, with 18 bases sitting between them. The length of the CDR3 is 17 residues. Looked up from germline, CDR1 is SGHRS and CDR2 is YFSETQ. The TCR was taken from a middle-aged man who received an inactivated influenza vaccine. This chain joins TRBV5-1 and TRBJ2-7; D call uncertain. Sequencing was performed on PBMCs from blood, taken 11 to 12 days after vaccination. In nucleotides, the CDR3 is TGCGCCAGCAGCTTGGCCTATGAGGTGATGTACACCTACGAGCAGTACTTC. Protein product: CASSLAYEVMYTYEQYF.